Sequencing of this T cell receptor beta chain was carried out in a study of response to subunit inactivated influenza vaccine. This clonotype has more than one count but fewer than ten. TCRdb re-analysed the RT-PCR reads in MiXCR, keeping a single row per CDR3 protein. There are about 520,000 distinct CDR3 sequences in the sample; about 25% occur only once, and around 1.8% lies in the top ten. With 5 bases removed from V and 7 bases from J, the gap between germline ends came to 20 bases. The CDR3 loop spans 16 amino acids. The clonotype originates from a man between 50 and 59 years old who received an inactivated influenza vaccine. V is TRBV12-3 or TRBV12-4 and J is TRBJ2-2, with a weak D call TRBD2 (5 bases). The sample here was CD4+ T cells sorted from PBMCs, taken about 5 days after vaccination. The CDR3 DNA follows: TGTGCCAGCAGTCTTATAGCCTCGGGGATTGGCGGGGAGCTGTTTTTT. Translation gives CASSLIASGIGGELFF.